This T cell receptor (beta chain) emerged from a study of control samples from healthy donors and cancer patients. The V gene lost 4 bases and the J gene lost 0 bases, with 11 bases spanning the gap. The CDR3 contains 15 residues. Germline V CDR1 and CDR2: SGHDT, YYEEEE. Clones were sequenced by immunoSEQ multiplex PCR, and TCRdb holds only the in-frame ones, with some missing. The sample lists 150,000 to 200,000 clones; 75% to 95% were seen once. Sequencing used blood. The sequence came from a woman between 40 and 55 years old in good health. The V call is TRBV5-6, the J call TRBJ1-5; weak D call: TRBD1 (5 bases). The CDR3 loop reads CASSPGRNSNQPQHF. In nucleotides, the CDR3 is TGTGCCAGCAGCCCGGGACGGAATAGCAATCAGCCCCAGCATTTT.